The clone carrying this T cell receptor beta chain was detected once. This entry is derived from a study of blood T cell repertoires in COVID-19. Whole-study context: The cDNA or gDNA used as material had been derived from T cells, B-cell-depleted T cells, or PBMCs.

Germline V gives CDR1 SGHKS, CDR2 YYEKEE (reference sequence). The CDR3 is 17 residues long. J gave up 14 bases and V 0 bases, and 17 bases lay outside the gene matches. Measured with immunoSEQ multiplex PCR; TCRdb has only the in-frame clones, and not every one. This table holds about 310,000 clones, roughly 90% found once. This clonotype was obtained from a woman aged 40 to 50 with COVID-19, enrolled during active disease. Sequenced: peripheral blood. The chain recombines TRBV5-5 with TRBJ2-4; the match to TRBD2 covers 10 bases. This chain's CDR3 is CASSLVATSGSRRLEYF. The CDR3 DNA reads as TGTGCCAGCAGCTTGGTGGCGACTAGCGGGTCACGCCGATTGGAGTACTTC. Drawing the rest from reference TRBV5-5 and TRBJ2-4, the complete variable domain is DAGVTQSPTHLIKTRGQQVTLRCSPISGHKSVSWYQQVLGQGPQFIFQYYEKEERGRGNFPDRFSARQFPNYSSELNVNALLLGDSALYLCASSLVATSGSRRLEYFGAGTRLSVL.